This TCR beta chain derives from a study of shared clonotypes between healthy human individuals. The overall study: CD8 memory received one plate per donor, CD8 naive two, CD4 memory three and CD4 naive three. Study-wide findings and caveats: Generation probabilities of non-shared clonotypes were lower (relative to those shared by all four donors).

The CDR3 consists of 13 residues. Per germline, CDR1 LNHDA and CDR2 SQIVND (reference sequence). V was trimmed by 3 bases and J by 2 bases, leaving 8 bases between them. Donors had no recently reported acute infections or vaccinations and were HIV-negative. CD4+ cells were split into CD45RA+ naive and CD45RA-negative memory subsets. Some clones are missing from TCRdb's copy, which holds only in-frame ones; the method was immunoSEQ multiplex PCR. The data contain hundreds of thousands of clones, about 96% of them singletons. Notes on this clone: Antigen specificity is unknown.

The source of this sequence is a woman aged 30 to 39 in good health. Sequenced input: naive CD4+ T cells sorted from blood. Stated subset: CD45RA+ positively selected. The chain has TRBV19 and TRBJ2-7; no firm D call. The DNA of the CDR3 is TGTGCCAGTAGTATCGGTCAGCCCTACGAGCAGTACTTC. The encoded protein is CASSIGQPYEQYF.